The 20 T cell receptor beta chains below were found in one sample sequenced in a study of cytomegalovirus exposure and HLA in healthy donors. The protocol was immunoSEQ multiplex PCR, while the TCRdb copy is restricted to in-frame clones and leaves out a portion. The sample has 150,000 to 200,000 clones; under 90% are singletons. The material sequenced was PBMCs. The receptors derive from a woman in her late teens or twenties in good health and CMV-seropositive.

The V call is TRBV28, the J call TRBJ1-1, with TRBD1 matching 7 bases. Germline V gene lookup returns CDR1 MDHEN and CDR2 SYDVKM. The CDR3 has 13 residues. The junction had 2 bases not matched to a gene; V was cut back by 7 bases and J by 0 bases. The CDR3 nucleotides are TGTGCCAGCATGGGACAGATGAACACTGAAGCTTTCTTT. The encoded protein is CASMGQMNTEAFF.

The gene calls are TRBV5-6 and TRBJ1-4; a weak D match, TRBD1 (5 bases). V was cut by 5 bases and J by 0 bases, with 14 bases left in between. Germline CDR1 is SGHDT and CDR2 is YYEEEE. This CDR3 is 16 amino acids long. CDR3 region: CASRSGLSSTNEKLFF. The CDR3 nucleotides read TGTGCCAGCAGGTCAGGGTTATCGTCAACTAATGAAAAACTGTTTTTT.

This chain links TRBV7-9 with TRBJ1-1, with TRBD1 matching over 8 bases. Trimming at V came to 5 bases and at J to 0 bases, leaving 5 bases not matched to a gene. The length of the CDR3 is 15 residues. Per the germline V gene, CDR1 is SEHNR and CDR2 is FQNEAQ (reference sequence). This chain's CDR3 is CASSTGQGLNTEAFF. In DNA form, the CDR3 reads TGTGCCAGCAGCACCGGACAGGGCCTGAACACTGAAGCTTTCTTT. The whole variable domain, filled in from reference TRBV7-9 and TRBJ1-1, reads DTGVSQNPRHKITKRGQNVTFRCDPISEHNRLYWYRQTLGQGPEFLTYFQNEAQLEKSRLLSDRFSAERPKGSFSTLEIQRTEQGDSAMYLCASSTGQGLNTEAFFGQGTRLTVV.

This clone was recorded once. V usage is TRBV15 and J usage is TRBJ1-5; 7 positions match TRBD1. CDR1 and CDR2 from the germline V gene are LNHNV and YYDKDF (reference sequence). The CDR3 is 18 amino acids. The V and J ends lost 0 bases and 2 bases, in that order; junction bases with no gene match: 10. Written as DNA, the CDR3 is TGTGCCACCAGCAGAGATTTGGTCGCCACAGGGGGCAATCAGCCCCAGCATTTT. This codes for CATSRDLVATGGNQPQHF.

The genes are TRBV2 and TRBJ2-1; 9 nucleotides align to TRBD2. With V trimmed by 6 bases and J by 6 bases, 6 bases remained unmatched. Germline V gives CDR1 SNHLY, CDR2 FYNNEI. The CDR3 contains 14 residues. The CDR3 here is CASRAGGPVNEQFF. The CDR3 DNA reads as TGTGCCAGCAGAGCGGGAGGACCAGTCAATGAGCAGTTCTTC. Drawing the rest from reference TRBV2 and TRBJ2-1, the complete variable domain is EPEVTQTPSHQVTQMGQEVILRCVPISNHLYFYWYRQILGQKVEFLVSFYNNEISEKSEIFDDQFSVERPDGSNFTLKIRSTKLEDSAMYFCASRAGGPVNEQFFGPGTRLTVL.

The rearrangement joins TRBV11-3 to TRBJ2-7; a weak D match, TRBD1 (6 bases). The germline CDR1 and CDR2 sequences are SGHNT and YENEEA. Deletions cut 1 base from V and 2 bases from J, with 9 bases between. The CDR3 sequence is 14 residues long. CDR3 loop: CASSLGRGAYEQYF. As DNA, the CDR3 is TGTGCCAGCAGCTTAGGCAGGGGAGCCTACGAGCAGTACTTC.

On this clone itself: Other DNA variants within this sample encode the same CDR3. The chain combines TRBV7-2 with TRBJ1-2, with 9 nucleotides matching TRBD1. The junction had 3 bases not matched to a gene; V was cut back by 5 bases and J by 2 bases. Per germline, CDR1 SGHTA and CDR2 FQGNSA. The CDR3 runs to 14 residues. CDR3 region: CASSPGQGNYGYTF. CDR3 in DNA: TGTGCCAGCAGCCCCGGACAGGGGAACTATGGCTACACCTTC.

The chain carries TRBV7-3 and TRBJ1-1, with TRBD1 matching over 8 bases. V shed 4 bases and J 5 bases; nucleotides not matched to a gene: 6. Germline loops: CDR1 SGHTA, CDR2 FQGTGA. The CDR3 totals 14 residues. For the CDR3, the DNA is TGTGCCAGCAGCTACCAGGGGGCGGGGACTGAAGCTTTCTTT. Translating gives CASSYQGAGTEAFF.

The chain carries TRBV19 and TRBJ1-5; no definite D call. V lost 4 bases and J lost 2, with 6 bases in between. The CDR3 length is 13 residues. The germline V gene has CDR1 LNHDA and CDR2 SQIVND (reference sequence). The CDR3: CASSTSGNQPQHF. DNA of the CDR3: TGTGCCAGTAGTACCTCCGGCAATCAGCCCCAGCATTTT.

The chain joins TRBV27 to TRBJ1-1, with 10 bases that match TRBD1. The V segment lost 6 bases and the J segment 1 base; nucleotides outside the gene matches: 8. The length of the CDR3 is 16 residues. Germline CDR1 MNHEY, CDR2 SMNVEV (reference sequence). The CDR3 DNA reads as TGTGCCAGCAGGGATGGACAGGGGGGATGGAACACTGAAGCTTTCTTT. This encodes CASRDGQGGWNTEAFF.

The V gene is TRBV7-3, the J gene TRBJ2-3; D perhaps matches TRBD2 (6 bases). CDR1 and CDR2 from the germline V gene are SGHTA and FQGTGA. CDR3 length equals 14 residues. The ends were cut back, 4 bases at V and 4 bases at J, with 12 bases in the middle. CDR3 bases: TGTGCCAGCAGCTCCAGACTAGAGTCAGATACGCAGTATTTT. Translated: CASSSRLESDTQYF.

V gene TRBV7-2 combines with J gene TRBJ2-2; TRBD2 might be the D (6 bases). The V gene lost 5 bases and the J gene lost 6 bases, with 10 bases spanning the gap. The CDR3 runs to 13 residues. Germline loops: CDR1 SGHTA, CDR2 FQGNSA. Here the CDR3 reads CASSLGRPGELFF. The CDR3 DNA sequence: TGTGCCAGCAGCCTGGGGAGGCCCGGGGAGCTGTTTTTT.

This clone was seen once. The chain is built from TRBV11-3 and TRBJ1-1; possibly TRBD1 for D (5 bases). V dropped 6 bases and J dropped 1 base, with 24 bases sitting between them. This CDR3 contains 18 residues. Germline lookup yields CDR1 SGHNT and CDR2 YENEEA. For the CDR3, the DNA is TGTGCCAGCAGTCCGCAAACTACCGGGGGAGGGTCGAACACTGAAGCTTTCTTT. It specifies CASSPQTTGGGSNTEAFF.

The chain links TRBV7-6 to TRBJ2-3, with D maybe TRBD1 (7 bases). CDR3 length equals 16 residues. V lost 5 bases and J lost 8, with 23 bases in between. From germline, CDR1 is SGHVS and CDR2 FNYEAQ. The CDR3 coding sequence is TGTGCCAGCAGCGTACAAGCGGGTCTAGCAGGGGGTACGCAGTATTTT. This sequence encodes CASSVQAGLAGGTQYF. The whole variable domain, filled in from reference TRBV7-6 and TRBJ2-3, reads GAGVSQSPRYKVTKRGQDVALRCDPISGHVSLYWYRQALGQGPEFLTYFNYEAQQDKSGLPNDRFSAERPEGSISTLTIQRTEQRDSAMYRCASSVQAGLAGGTQYFGPGTRLTVL.

V and J are TRBV18 and TRBJ1-1; 9 bases map to TRBD1. Looked up from germline, CDR1 is KGHSH and CDR2 is LQKENI. V dropped 2 bases and J dropped 2; count of bases not matched to a gene: 3. The CDR3 extends over 15 amino acids. CDR3 in amino acids: CASSPGDRVNTEAFF. The DNA for the CDR3 is TGTGCCAGCTCACCAGGGGACAGGGTAAACACTGAAGCTTTCTTT.

The rearrangement links TRBV4-1 to TRBJ2-1; weak D call: TRBD2 (5 bases). The V end was cut by 1 base, the J end by 4 bases, with 23 bases between. The CDR3 is 19 amino acids. Germline lookup yields CDR1 MGHRA and CDR2 YSYEKL. This CDR3 reads CASSQVTGRVVGLYNEQFF. CDR3 nucleotide sequence: TGCGCCAGCAGCCAAGTCACCGGTAGGGTCGTTGGACTGTACAATGAGCAGTTCTTC.

V is TRBV5-4 and J is TRBJ2-5; 7 positions match TRBD1. After removal of 4 bases from V and 0 bases from J, the junction contained 6 bases not matched to a gene. The CDR3 is 15 residues long. Germline values: CDR1 SGHNT, CDR2 YYREEE (reference sequence). The CDR3: CASSPETGYQETQYF. The CDR3, as DNA: TGTGCCAGCAGCCCGGAGACAGGGTACCAAGAGACCCAGTACTTC.

V and J are TRBV28 and TRBJ2-7; a weak D match, TRBD2 (5 bases). The CDR3 loop spans 13 amino acids. The V gene's germline CDR1 is MDHEN and CDR2 SYDVKM. CDR3 sequence: CAAADSSTYEQYF. In nucleotides, the CDR3 is TGTGCAGCGGCGGATTCCTCGACCTACGAGCAGTACTTC.

V gene TRBV2 combines with J gene TRBJ1-2, with 9 positions matching TRBD1. The CDR3 has 14 amino acids. CDR1 and CDR2 from the germline V gene are SNHLY and FYNNEI. Trimming removed 5 bases from V and 2 bases from J; junction bases left unmatched: 3. The CDR3 loop reads CASSTGQGNYGYTF. The CDR3 DNA reads TGTGCCAGCAGTACGGGACAGGGAAACTATGGCTACACCTTC.

The V call is TRBV28, the J call TRBJ2-1; 15 bases align to TRBD2. Trimming cost V 6 bases and J 3 bases; bases outside gene matches: 6. This CDR3 has 17 residues. CDR1 and CDR2 (germline): MDHEN, SYDVKM. CDR3 protein: CASSSGLAGGFYNEQFF. CDR3 coding DNA: TGTGCCAGCAGCTCAGGACTAGCGGGAGGGTTCTACAATGAGCAGTTCTTC.